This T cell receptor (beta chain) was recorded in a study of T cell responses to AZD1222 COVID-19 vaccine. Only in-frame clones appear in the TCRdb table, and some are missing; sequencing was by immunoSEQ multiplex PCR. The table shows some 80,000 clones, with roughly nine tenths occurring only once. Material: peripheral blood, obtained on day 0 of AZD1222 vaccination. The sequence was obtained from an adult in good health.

The CDR3 DNA follows: TGTGCCTCGAGGGACGGCGGCTCCTACGAGCAGTACTTC. It specifies CASRDGGSYEQYF. This sequence joins TRBV12-3 or TRBV12-4 and TRBJ2-7; the D gene could be TRBD1 or TRBD2 (5 bases each). This CDR3 is 13 amino acids long. V was pared by 11 bases and J by 0 bases, with 14 bases between.